A single T cell receptor (beta chain) is shown here with its context. Its antigen is currently unknown. The Oncomine TCR Beta short-read assay was applied to DNA of cultured CD4+ T cells. From the PCR reads, TCRdb called clonotypes with MiXCR, one entry per CDR3 protein. The profile shows about 20,000 distinct CDR3 sequences, 45% to 70% of them singletons. J gave up 3 bases and V 5 bases, and 14 bases lay outside the gene matches. This CDR3 has 16 amino acids. Per the germline V gene, CDR1 is DFQATT and CDR2 is SNEGSKA (reference sequence). The data were taken from a study of vaccination and CD4 T cells after COVID-19. Across the study: Convalescent patients gave post-COVID blood a median about 100 days post-diagnosis, range 35 to 161. The study's findings and limits: Spike mono-reactive clones accounted for 304 of the 307 vaccine-specific clones found in convalescent patients.

The sample's treatment: roughly 10-day PBMC culture with coronavirus spike peptide pools or control peptides (ViraFEST assay). Via ViraFEST, peptide pools expanded antigen-specific T cells before TCR sequencing. After culture for approximately 10 days, isolation of CD4+ T cells was performed by negative selection. This chain uses TRBV20-1 with TRBJ2-7; 9 bases are a match to TRBD2. The origin of this receptor is a human donor who had recovered from COVID-19. Sequenced: CD4+ T cells from blood, cultured in vitro. This CDR3 reads CSAPKRFGTSFYEQYF. CDR3 DNA sequence: TGCAGTGCTCCGAAGAGGTTCGGGACTAGCTTCTACGAGCAGTACTTC.